The 22 T cell receptor beta chains below all came from one sample that was sequenced in a study of response to subunit inactivated influenza vaccine. TCRdb recomputed calls from the RT-PCR reads with MiXCR, one row per CDR3 protein. The sample consists of about 830,000 distinct CDR3 sequences, roughly 18% of them appearing once. Material: PBMCs from blood, obtained 5 days after vaccination. Receptors originate from a man aged 45-65 years who received an inactivated influenza vaccine.

This clonotype was detected many times. The CDR3 DNA follows: TGCGCCAGCAGTGGTACCGTGAGCTCCTACAATGAGCAGTTCTTC. Its translation is CASSGTVSSYNEQFF. V and J are TRBV10-2 and TRBJ2-1; D not certain. V lost 4 bases to trimming and J lost 0 bases, with 10 bases between them. This CDR3 has 15 residues. Germline V CDR1 and CDR2: WSHSY, SAAADI.

The chain is built from TRBV5-6 and TRBJ2-5; TRBD1 aligns across 9 bases. CDR1 and CDR2 from the germline V gene are SGHDT and YYEEEE. V lost 3 bases to trimming and J lost 4 bases; unmatched junction nucleotides: 7. The CDR3 is 15 amino acids. DNA of the CDR3: TGTGCCAGCAGCTCGACCGGGACAGGGACAGAGACCCAGTACTTC. It yields the protein CASSSTGTGTETQYF.

CDR3 region: CASSVTGGPRETQYF. In DNA form, the CDR3 reads TGCGCCAGCAGCGTTACAGGGGGGCCCAGGGAGACCCAGTACTTC. J is TRBJ2-5 and V is TRBV5-1, with TRBD1 identical over 8 bases. This CDR3 spans 15 amino acids. The V and J ends lost 4 bases and 5 bases, in that order; junction bases with no gene match: 10. The V gene's germline CDR1 is SGHRS and CDR2 YFSETQ.

This clonotype has a single count. The chain combines TRBV12-3 or TRBV12-4 with TRBJ2-7; 9 bases map to TRBD1. The CDR3 has 15 amino acids. V shed 6 bases and J 3 bases; nucleotides not matched to a gene: 9. The CDR3 DNA follows: TGTGCCAGCAGAGCTCGACAGGGGGAATACTACGAGCAGTACTTC. Its protein is CASRARQGEYYEQYF.

This clonotype came up a few times. The rearrangement links TRBV6-2 or TRBV6-3 to TRBJ2-7, with a weak D call TRBD1 (5 bases). V lost 4 bases and J 3 bases, leaving 13 bases between the germline ends. CDR1 MNHEY and CDR2 SVGEGT come from the germline V gene. The CDR3 has 14 residues. CDR3 protein: CASSSAGLYYEQYF. The CDR3 DNA is TGTGCCAGCAGTTCGGCAGGGCTGTACTACGAGCAGTACTTC.

The chain has TRBV6-1 and TRBJ1-6, with D hard to call. CDR1 is MNHNS, CDR2 SASEGT, per germline. The V end was cut by 3 bases, the J end by 4 bases, with 10 bases between. This CDR3 contains 15 residues. The CDR3 DNA reads as TGTGCCAGCAGTGATCGGGCAGGTTATAATTCACCCCTCCACTTT. Its translation: CASSDRAGYNSPLHF.

J is TRBJ2-3 and V is TRBV5-6; perhaps D is TRBD1 or TRBD2 (7 bases each). CDR1 is SGHDT, CDR2 YYEEEE, per germline. This CDR3 is built from 17 residues. The V and J ends lost 4 bases and 2 bases respectively, with 20 bases between them. DNA of the CDR3: TGTGCCAGCAGCAAAAGGGGGGGACAGATTATCACAGATACGCAGTATTTT. Protein: CASSKRGGQIITDTQYF.

This rearrangement joins TRBV4-1 to TRBJ2-3, with TRBD1 as a possible D gene (5 bases). CDR1 and CDR2 from the germline V gene are MGHRA and YSYEKL. The germline V and J ends were trimmed by 5 bases and 2 bases, with 17 bases remaining between them. This CDR3 region has 16 residues. CDR3 residues: CASSSGYSVDTDTQYF. In nucleotides, the CDR3 is TGCGCCAGCAGCTCAGGGTACTCGGTGGACACAGATACGCAGTATTTT.

This clonotype was counted only a few times. J is TRBJ1-2 and V is TRBV6-4; TRBD1 matches 10 bases. The CDR3 extends over 17 amino acids. Germline trimming cut 4 bases from V and 4 bases from J; bases unmatched to any gene: 12. Germline CDR1 reads MRHNA; CDR2 reads SNTAGT. The CDR3 DNA is TGTGCCAGCAGTGCTGGGACAGGGGAAGGGGACCTCTATGGCTACACCTTC. Protein product: CASSAGTGEGDLYGYTF.

A few counts support this clonotype. The chain joins TRBV6-1 to TRBJ2-2; a weak D match, TRBD1 (6 bases). The V gene's germline CDR1 is MNHNS and CDR2 SASEGT. The CDR3 has 16 amino acids. V shed 7 bases and J shed 0 bases, with 15 bases lying between them. The CDR3: CASTLRGITNTGELFF. The CDR3 coding sequence is TGTGCCAGCACCCTCAGGGGAATAACGAACACCGGGGAGCTGTTTTTT.

This clonotype was recorded many times. The chain uses TRBV4-2 and TRBJ2-1, with 8 bases aligning to TRBD2. CDR1 is LGHNA and CDR2 is YNFKEQ in the germline V gene. This CDR3 is built from 15 residues. Trimming took 1 base from V and 9 from J; bases not matched to a gene: 8. The CDR3 region has the DNA TGTGCCAGCAGCCAAGGAACTAGCGGAAGGGGTGAGCAGTTCTTC. It translates to CASSQGTSGRGEQFF.

The chain employs TRBV20-1 and TRBJ2-7, with no clear D. V was clipped by 1 base and J by 7 bases, with 17 bases between them. Germline V gene data show CDR1 as DFQATT and CDR2 as SNEGSKA (reference sequence). The CDR3 runs 14 residues. CDR3 in amino acids: CSARVLAGVWEQYF. The CDR3 bases are TGCAGTGCTAGAGTCCTCGCTGGTGTCTGGGAGCAGTACTTC.

This clonotype was counted a few times. This chain joins TRBV9 and TRBJ2-1, with 10 bases aligning to TRBD1. Germline values: CDR1 SGDLS, CDR2 YYNGEE. The V and J ends lost 3 bases and 6 bases, in that order; junction bases with no gene match: 9. CDR3 length: 16 amino acids. The DNA of the CDR3 is TGTGCCAGCAGCGCTCAAACCGGGACAGGGGTCAATGAGCAGTTCTTC. Amino acids: CASSAQTGTGVNEQFF. Full variable domain (outside the CDR3, taken from reference TRBV9 and TRBJ2-1): DSGVTQTPKHLITATGQRVTLRCSPRSGDLSVYWYQQSLDQGLQFLIQYYNGEERAKGNILERFSAQQFPDLHSELNLSSLELGDSALYFCASSAQTGTGVNEQFFGPGTRLTVL.

J is TRBJ2-1 and V is TRBV20-1, with 11 bases that match TRBD2. Germline V gives CDR1 DFQATT, CDR2 SNEGSKA (reference sequence). This CDR3 is built from 18 residues. The CDR3 DNA sequence: TGCAGCATCCTTATGAAGGGGACTAGCGGACAAAACTACAATGAGCAGTTCTTC. Protein product: CSILMKGTSGQNYNEQFF.

The chain couples TRBV16 to TRBJ1-4; no firm D call. Germline loops: CDR1 KGHSY, CDR2 FQNENV. This CDR3 is built from 14 residues. V gave up 4 bases and J gave up 7 bases, with 13 bases separating them. The CDR3 loop is CASSRHTGIEKLFF. The CDR3 nucleotides are TGTGCCAGCAGCCGACATACCGGAATTGAAAAACTGTTTTTT.

This clonotype was detected a few times. The CDR3 bases are TGCGCCAGCAGGGATCCTGTGTGGGAGCAGTTCTTC. Translating gives CASRDPVWEQFF. This rearrangement joins TRBV10-2 to TRBJ2-1; D is undetermined. Trimming stripped 6 bases from V and 10 bases from J, with 13 bases between. Germline CDR1 and CDR2: WSHSY and SAAADI. The CDR3 extends over 12 amino acids.

The chain recombines TRBV29-1 with TRBJ1-1; perhaps TRBD1 as D (5 bases). The V and J ends lost 4 bases and 0 bases respectively, with 12 bases between them. There are 14 residues in the CDR3. The germline gives CDR1 SQVTM, CDR2 ANQGSEA. CDR3 sequence (DNA): TGCAGCGTTGTTCAGGGTCCCTTGAACACTGAAGCTTTCTTT. It specifies CSVVQGPLNTEAFF.

V gene TRBV20-1 combines with J gene TRBJ1-1; tentative D call: TRBD1 (6 bases). V gave up 6 bases and J gave up 10 bases, with 21 bases separating them. Germline V gene lookup returns CDR1 DFQATT and CDR2 SNEGSKA (reference sequence). This CDR3 has 13 residues. The CDR3 sequence is CSAGGLQGRGAFF. DNA for the CDR3: TGCAGTGCGGGGGGGTTACAGGGTCGGGGAGCTTTCTTT.

The V and J genes are TRBV30 and TRBJ2-7; 10 nucleotides agree with TRBD1. V lost 0 bases, J lost 4 bases, and 6 bases stayed unmatched. The CDR3 is 15 amino acids. Germline CDR1 and CDR2: GTSNPN and SVGIG (reference sequence). CDR3 in DNA: TGTGCCTGGAGTGTGGACAAGGACAGGGGGTACGAGCAGTACTTC. It codes for CAWSVDKDRGYEQYF. Together with reference TRBV30 and TRBJ2-7, the CDR3 gives the full variable domain: SQTIHQWPATLVQPVGSPLSLECTVEGTSNPNLYWYRQAAGRGLQLLFYSVGIGQISSEVPQNLSASRPQDRQFILSSKKLLLSDSGFYLCAWSVDKDRGYEQYFGPGTRLTVT.

The genes are TRBV6-5 and TRBJ2-7, with TRBD2 as a possible D gene (6 bases). Trimming pared 0 bases from V and 3 bases from J, leaving 21 bases between. Germline values: CDR1 MNHEY, CDR2 SVGAGI. The CDR3 sequence is 18 residues long. CDR3 amino acids: CASSYSGPFDSGRYEQYF. CDR3 nucleotide sequence: TGTGCCAGCAGTTACTCGGGACCTTTCGATAGCGGTCGCTACGAGCAGTACTTC.

J is TRBJ2-1 and V is TRBV20-1; TRBD1 matches 9 bases. In germline, CDR1 is DFQATT, CDR2 SNEGSKA (reference sequence). CDR3 length equals 13 residues. In DNA, the CDR3 is TGCGGCGCCGGGACAGGGTCCTACAATGAGCAGTTCTTC. It translates to CGAGTGSYNEQFF.

The chain couples TRBV28 to TRBJ2-1; TRBD2 agrees at 11 bases. The germline V gene encodes CDR1 MDHEN and CDR2 SYDVKM. The junction had 6 bases not matched to a gene; V was cut back by 3 bases and J by 5 bases. The CDR3 contains 16 residues. CDR3 protein: CASSFISGGVDNEQFF. Written as DNA, the CDR3 is TGTGCCAGCAGTTTCATTAGCGGGGGGGTCGACAATGAGCAGTTCTTC. Based on the CDR3 plus reference TRBV28 and TRBJ2-1, the full variable domain is DVKVTQSSRYLVKRTGEKVFLECVQDMDHENMFWYRQDPGLGLRLIYFSYDVKMKEKGDIPEGYSVSREKKERFSLILESASTNQTSMYLCASSFISGGVDNEQFFGPGTRLTVL.